A selection of T cell receptor beta chains follows, all from one sample in a study of molecular identifiers for immune sequencing clone quantification. Each CDR3 protein is one row after TCRdb ran MiXCR on the PCR reads. The sample yields 90,000 or so distinct CDR3 sequences, nearly 25% seen once. The sample taken for sequencing was naive CD8+ T cells from blood, with Jurkat cell RNA spiked in. All receptors derive from a human donor in good health. Some libraries in this study had Jurkat cell RNA spiked in. The CDR3 runs from the conserved cysteine through the conserved F or W. The D gene is left open where the match is weak. A row's size may be missing; if present it is once, few, many or a size class.

J,size,D,V,DNA,CDR3
TRBJ2-6,many,.,TRBV28,TGTGCCAGCAGAAGGATGGGGCGGCCTTCCTCTGGGGCCAACGTCCTGACTTTC,CASRRMGRPSSGANVLTF
TRBJ2-1,.,.,TRBV9,TGTGCCAGCAGCCAGAACAATGAGCAGTTCTTC,CASSQNNEQFF
TRBJ2-1,.,.,TRBV7-9,TGTGCCAGCAGCACGCGGGGCGGGCGACACAATGAGCAGTTCTTC,CASSTRGGRHNEQFF
TRBJ2-2,many,TRBD1,TRBV12-3/TRBV12-4,TGTGCCAGCGTCCAGGGGGCCGGGGAGCTGTTTTTT,CASVQGAGELFF
TRBJ2-7,many,.,TRBV7-9,TGTGCCAGCAGCCCTGTACTGGCGGGACTGAGCTCCTACGAGCAGTACTTC,CASSPVLAGLSSYEQYF
TRBJ1-5,many,TRBD1,TRBV10-3,TGTGCCATCAGTGATGGGCAGGGGGCCTATCAGCCCCAGCATTTT,CAISDGQGAYQPQHF
TRBJ2-1,few,TRBD1,TRBV28,TGTGCCAGCAGTTCCGACCGGGACAGGGACAATGAGCAGTTCTTC,CASSSDRDRDNEQFF
TRBJ2-5,.,.,TRBV2,TGTGCCAGCAGTGGTCTCAGGGAAATTAAAGAGACCCAGTACTTC,CASSGLREIKETQYF
TRBJ2-1,many,TRBD2,TRBV12-3/TRBV12-4,TGTGCCAGCAGTTTTCTAAGGGTTGGGGGGGGGAATGAGCAGTTCTTC,CASSFLRVGGGNEQFF
TRBJ2-7,many,TRBD2,TRBV28,TGTGCCAGCAGTCTGAGACTAGCGGGGACCTACGAGCAGTACTTC,CASSLRLAGTYEQYF